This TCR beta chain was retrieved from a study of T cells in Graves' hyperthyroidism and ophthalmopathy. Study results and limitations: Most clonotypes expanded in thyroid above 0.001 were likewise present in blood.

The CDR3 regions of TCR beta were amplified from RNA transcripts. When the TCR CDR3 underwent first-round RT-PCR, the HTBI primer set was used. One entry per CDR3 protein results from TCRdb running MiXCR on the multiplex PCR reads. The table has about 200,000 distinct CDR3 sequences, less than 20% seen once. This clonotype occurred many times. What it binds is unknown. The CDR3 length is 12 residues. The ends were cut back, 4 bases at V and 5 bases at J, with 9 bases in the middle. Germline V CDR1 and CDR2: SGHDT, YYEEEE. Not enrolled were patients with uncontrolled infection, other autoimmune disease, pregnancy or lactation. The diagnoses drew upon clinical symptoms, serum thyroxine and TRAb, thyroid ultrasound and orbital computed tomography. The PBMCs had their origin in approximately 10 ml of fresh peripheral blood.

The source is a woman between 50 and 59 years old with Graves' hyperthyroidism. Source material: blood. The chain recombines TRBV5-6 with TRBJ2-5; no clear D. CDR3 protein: CASSRSVETQYF. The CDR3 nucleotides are TGTGCCAGCAGCCGCAGCGTTGAGACCCAGTACTTC.